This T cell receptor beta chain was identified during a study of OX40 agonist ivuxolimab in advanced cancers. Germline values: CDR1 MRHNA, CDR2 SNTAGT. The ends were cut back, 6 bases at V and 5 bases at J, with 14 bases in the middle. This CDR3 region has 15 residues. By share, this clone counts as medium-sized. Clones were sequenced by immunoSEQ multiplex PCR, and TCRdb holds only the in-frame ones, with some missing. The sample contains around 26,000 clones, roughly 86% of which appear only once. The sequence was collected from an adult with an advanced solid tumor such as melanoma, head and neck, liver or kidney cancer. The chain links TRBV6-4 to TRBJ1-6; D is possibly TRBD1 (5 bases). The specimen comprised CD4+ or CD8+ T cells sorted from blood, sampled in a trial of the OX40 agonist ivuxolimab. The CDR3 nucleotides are TGTGCCAGCAGCCTGATTGTAGGGGATAATTCACCCCTCCACTTT. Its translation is CASSLIVGDNSPLHF.